The rows below give T cell receptor beta chains drawn from one sample of a study of Graves' ophthalmopathy and Graves' hyperthyroidism. MiXCR was run by TCRdb on the multiplex PCR reads, yielding one entry per CDR3 protein. The data show some 350,000 distinct CDR3 sequences, about a sixth seen once. Sequencing used peripheral blood. These receptors came from an adult woman with stable Graves' hyperthyroidism. Both conserved end residues are part of each CDR3. Fields, in order: J gene, CDR3 length, clone size, V gene, D gene, CDR3 DNA, CDR3 protein. The D gene is left open where the match is weak. Some rows mark clone size as missing; the rest say once, few, many or name a class of expanded clone.

J gene: TRBJ1-6; CDR3 length: 13; clone size: many; V gene: TRBV28; D gene: -; CDR3 DNA: TGTGCCAGCAGGGGAGACAGGTCTTTACCCCTCCACTTT; CDR3 protein: CASRGDRSLPLHF
J gene: TRBJ2-3; CDR3 length: 11; clone size: many; V gene: TRBV7-2; D gene: -; CDR3 DNA: TGTGCCAGCAGCTTAGGGCCAGGGGTGTATTTT; CDR3 protein: CASSLGPGVYF
J gene: TRBJ2-4; CDR3 length: 15; clone size: many; V gene: TRBV7-2; D gene: -; CDR3 DNA: TGTGCCAGCAGCCCAGGGATCCTAGCCAAAAACATTCAGTACTTC; CDR3 protein: CASSPGILAKNIQYF
J gene: TRBJ1-1; CDR3 length: 14; clone size: -; V gene: TRBV12-3/TRBV12-4; D gene: -; CDR3 DNA: TGTGCCAGCAGCCGACAGGTAGGGGGCACTGAAGCTTTCTTT; CDR3 protein: CASSRQVGGTEAFF
J gene: TRBJ2-2; CDR3 length: 18; clone size: many; V gene: TRBV5-1; D gene: -; CDR3 DNA: TGCGCCAGCAGCTTTCTCCGAGGGACCGCCGCGGGCACCGGGGAGCTGTTTTTT; CDR3 protein: CASSFLRGTAAGTGELFF
J gene: TRBJ2-7; CDR3 length: 13; clone size: -; V gene: TRBV5-1; D gene: -; CDR3 DNA: TGCGCCAGCAGCTTGGCTGGGTCCTACGAGCGGTACTTC; CDR3 protein: CASSLAGSYERYF
J gene: TRBJ1-5; CDR3 length: 14; clone size: many; V gene: TRBV10-3; D gene: TRBD1; CDR3 DNA: TGTGCCATCAGTGTGACAGGGGGCGGTCAGCCCCAGCATTTT; CDR3 protein: CAISVTGGGQPQHF
J gene: TRBJ1-1; CDR3 length: 15; clone size: many; V gene: TRBV5-5; D gene: -; CDR3 DNA: TGTGCCAGCAGCTTAAACAGGGTTGGTGACACTGAAGCTTTCTTT; CDR3 protein: CASSLNRVGDTEAFF
J gene: TRBJ2-4; CDR3 length: 14; clone size: many; V gene: TRBV6-1; D gene: -; CDR3 DNA: TGTGCCAGCAGTGAAGCGGCAGGCTGGAACATTCAGTACTTC; CDR3 protein: CASSEAAGWNIQYF
J gene: TRBJ2-7; CDR3 length: 14; clone size: few; V gene: TRBV28; D gene: -; CDR3 DNA: TGTGCCAGCAGTCTTCCGGGAAGGGCGTACGAGCAGTACTTC; CDR3 protein: CASSLPGRAYEQYF
J gene: TRBJ2-7; CDR3 length: 12; clone size: few; V gene: TRBV3-1; D gene: -; CDR3 DNA: TGTGCCAGCAGCCAAGCGTCGTCGGGGCAGTACTTC; CDR3 protein: CASSQASSGQYF
J gene: TRBJ1-2; CDR3 length: 14; clone size: -; V gene: TRBV6-1; D gene: -; CDR3 DNA: TGTGCCAGCAGGCTGGGGGCTCAGAGCTATGGCTACACCTTC; CDR3 protein: CASRLGAQSYGYTF
J gene: TRBJ2-7; CDR3 length: 14; clone size: -; V gene: TRBV28; D gene: TRBD1; CDR3 DNA: TGTGCCAGCGCGATGACAGGGTTTGTCGTCGAGCAGTACTTC; CDR3 protein: CASAMTGFVVEQYF
J gene: TRBJ1-1; CDR3 length: 13; clone size: many; V gene: TRBV19; D gene: -; CDR3 DNA: TGTGCCAGTAGTAAAACACAGGGTTCTGAAGCTTTCTTT; CDR3 protein: CASSKTQGSEAFF
J gene: TRBJ2-2; CDR3 length: 14; clone size: -; V gene: TRBV7-9; D gene: TRBD1; CDR3 DNA: TGTGCCAGCAGCCCGGGACAGCACACCGGGGAGCTGTTTTTT; CDR3 protein: CASSPGQHTGELFF
J gene: TRBJ2-7; CDR3 length: 14; clone size: many; V gene: TRBV12-3/TRBV12-4; D gene: TRBD1; CDR3 DNA: TGTGCCAGCAGGTCCGGGACAGGGGTTTACGAGCAGTACTTC; CDR3 protein: CASRSGTGVYEQYF
J gene: TRBJ2-6; CDR3 length: 16; clone size: -; V gene: TRBV6-1; D gene: TRBD1; CDR3 DNA: TGTGCCAGCAGTGGACAGGGGGCTGTTGGGGCCAACGTCCTGACTTTC; CDR3 protein: CASSGQGAVGANVLTF
J gene: TRBJ1-1; CDR3 length: 15; clone size: few; V gene: TRBV6-2/TRBV6-3; D gene: -; CDR3 DNA: TGTGCCAGCAGTTCAGGAGGACAATCGAACACTGAAGCTTTCTTT; CDR3 protein: CASSSGGQSNTEAFF
J gene: TRBJ1-2; CDR3 length: 14; clone size: many; V gene: TRBV7-9; D gene: -; CDR3 DNA: TGTGCCAGCAGCACGATCGGGGGCCCATATGGCTACACCTTC; CDR3 protein: CASSTIGGPYGYTF
J gene: TRBJ1-5; CDR3 length: 17; clone size: many; V gene: TRBV15; D gene: -; CDR3 DNA: TGTGCCACCAGCTCCCAATGGGGGCTTTCGCGGGGTCAGCCCCAGCATTTT; CDR3 protein: CATSSQWGLSRGQPQHF
J gene: TRBJ1-3; CDR3 length: 16; clone size: many; V gene: TRBV12-3/TRBV12-4; D gene: -; CDR3 DNA: TGTGCCAGCAGGGTCGGACACGAAGAAGGTGGAAACACCATATATTTT; CDR3 protein: CASRVGHEEGGNTIYF
J gene: TRBJ2-5; CDR3 length: 19; clone size: many; V gene: TRBV15; D gene: TRBD2; CDR3 DNA: TGTGCCACCAGCCTCATGGGACTAGCGGGAGGATGGGGAGAAGAGACCCAGTACTTC; CDR3 protein: CATSLMGLAGGWGEETQYF
J gene: TRBJ1-5; CDR3 length: 16; clone size: many; V gene: TRBV20-1; D gene: -; CDR3 DNA: TGCAGTGCTAGAGATCTAGGAGGGAGTGGCAATCAGCCCCAGCATTTT; CDR3 protein: CSARDLGGSGNQPQHF
J gene: TRBJ1-2; CDR3 length: 13; clone size: many; V gene: TRBV7-2; D gene: -; CDR3 DNA: TGTGCCAGCAGCGCCACGATAGACGCTGGCTACACCTTC; CDR3 protein: CASSATIDAGYTF
J gene: TRBJ1-1; CDR3 length: 15; clone size: -; V gene: TRBV3-1; D gene: -; CDR3 DNA: TGTGCCAGCAGCTTACAGGCGGTGGGGAACACTGAAGCTTTCTTT; CDR3 protein: CASSLQAVGNTEAFF
J gene: TRBJ2-7; CDR3 length: 17; clone size: many; V gene: TRBV27; D gene: -; CDR3 DNA: TGTGCCAGCACCAAAGGGGGCGGGAGGAGTTTCACCCACGAGCAGTACTTC; CDR3 protein: CASTKGGGRSFTHEQYF
J gene: TRBJ2-7; CDR3 length: 16; clone size: few; V gene: TRBV29-1; D gene: TRBD2; CDR3 DNA: TGCAGCGTTGCGAGGACTAGCGGGAGGAACATCTACGAGCAGTACTTC; CDR3 protein: CSVARTSGRNIYEQYF
J gene: TRBJ1-1; CDR3 length: 10; clone size: -; V gene: TRBV12-3/TRBV12-4; D gene: -; CDR3 DNA: TGTGCCAGCAGTTTCGGGGAAATCGAGTTT; CDR3 protein: CASSFGEIEF
J gene: TRBJ1-6; CDR3 length: 14; clone size: many; V gene: TRBV10-2; D gene: -; CDR3 DNA: TGCGCCAGCAGTGGGGACGGGGATAATTCACCCCTCCACTTT; CDR3 protein: CASSGDGDNSPLHF
J gene: TRBJ2-1; CDR3 length: 17; clone size: few; V gene: TRBV20-1; D gene: TRBD2; CDR3 DNA: TGCAGTGCTAGTGCTGTCGATGGGTCTGGACTAGCCAATGAGCAGTTCTTC; CDR3 protein: CSASAVDGSGLANEQFF
J gene: TRBJ2-4; CDR3 length: 16; clone size: many; V gene: TRBV12-3/TRBV12-4; D gene: TRBD2; CDR3 DNA: TGTGCCAGCACCCAAGAGCGGGAGATAGCCAAAAACATTAAGTACTTC; CDR3 protein: CASTQEREIAKNIKYF
J gene: TRBJ2-2; CDR3 length: 15; clone size: few; V gene: TRBV3-1; D gene: -; CDR3 DNA: TGTGCCAGCAGCCTACTCGGTCACAACACCGGGGAGCTGTTTTTT; CDR3 protein: CASSLLGHNTGELFF
J gene: TRBJ1-2; CDR3 length: 13; clone size: many; V gene: TRBV30; D gene: -; CDR3 DNA: TGTGCCTGGAGTGTAGGGGCAGGCTATGGCTACACCTTC; CDR3 protein: CAWSVGAGYGYTF
J gene: TRBJ2-6; CDR3 length: 21; clone size: -; V gene: TRBV6-2/TRBV6-3; D gene: -; CDR3 DNA: TGTGCCAGCAGTTACACGACCCTGGGGCAGGGGCCAACATCTGGGGCCAACGTCCTGACTTTC; CDR3 protein: CASSYTTLGQGPTSGANVLTF
J gene: TRBJ1-1; CDR3 length: 16; clone size: many; V gene: TRBV12-5; D gene: -; CDR3 DNA: TGTGCTAGTGGCTCCCGGGATCCAACTCGGAACACTGAAGCTTTCTTT; CDR3 protein: CASGSRDPTRNTEAFF
J gene: TRBJ1-2; CDR3 length: 15; clone size: many; V gene: TRBV20-1; D gene: -; CDR3 DNA: TGCAGTGCTAGTCGACCGACTCCGGGGAACTATGGCTACACCTTC; CDR3 protein: CSASRPTPGNYGYTF
J gene: TRBJ2-7; CDR3 length: 14; clone size: many; V gene: TRBV28; D gene: -; CDR3 DNA: TGTGCCAGCAGTTTATTGGGGCAGATCTACGAGCAGTACTTC; CDR3 protein: CASSLLGQIYEQYF
J gene: TRBJ1-1; CDR3 length: 13; clone size: -; V gene: TRBV30; D gene: -; CDR3 DNA: TGTGCCTGGTGCGGCGGGACGAACACTGAAGCTTTCTTT; CDR3 protein: CAWCGGTNTEAFF
J gene: TRBJ1-1; CDR3 length: 15; clone size: -; V gene: TRBV5-1; D gene: -; CDR3 DNA: TGCGCCAGCAGCTCCGCGCCGGGGACGCGGACTGAAGCTTTCTTT; CDR3 protein: CASSSAPGTRTEAFF
J gene: TRBJ1-1; CDR3 length: 13; clone size: many; V gene: TRBV19; D gene: -; CDR3 DNA: TGTGCCAGTAGCGACAGGAGGAACACTGAAGCTTTCTTT; CDR3 protein: CASSDRRNTEAFF
J gene: TRBJ2-2; CDR3 length: 17; clone size: many; V gene: TRBV19; D gene: TRBD2; CDR3 DNA: TGTGCCAGTAGCTGGGGACTAGCGGGAGTAAGAACCGGGGAGCTGTTTTTT; CDR3 protein: CASSWGLAGVRTGELFF
J gene: TRBJ1-6; CDR3 length: 17; clone size: many; V gene: TRBV12-5; D gene: TRBD1; CDR3 DNA: TGTGCTAGTGGCCCCCACAGGGGGCGCAGAACAAATTCACCCCTCCACTTT; CDR3 protein: CASGPHRGRRTNSPLHF
J gene: TRBJ1-2; CDR3 length: 15; clone size: many; V gene: TRBV29-1; D gene: TRBD1; CDR3 DNA: TGCAGCGTTGACCGGGACGACAGGGGGAACTATGGCTACACCTTC; CDR3 protein: CSVDRDDRGNYGYTF